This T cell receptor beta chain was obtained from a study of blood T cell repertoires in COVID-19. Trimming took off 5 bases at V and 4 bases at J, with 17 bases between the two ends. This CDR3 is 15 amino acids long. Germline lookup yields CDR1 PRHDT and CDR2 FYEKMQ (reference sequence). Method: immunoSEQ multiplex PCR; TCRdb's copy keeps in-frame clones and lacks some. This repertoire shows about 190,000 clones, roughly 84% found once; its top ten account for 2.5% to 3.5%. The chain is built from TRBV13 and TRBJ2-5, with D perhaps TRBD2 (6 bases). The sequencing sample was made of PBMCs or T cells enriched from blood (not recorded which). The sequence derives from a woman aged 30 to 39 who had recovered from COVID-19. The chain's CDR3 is CASSLTGVGVETQYF. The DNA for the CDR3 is TGTGCCAGCAGCCTAACGGGGGTAGGAGTAGAGACCCAGTACTTC.